This T cell receptor (beta chain) emerged from a study of T cell changes during pregnancy in multiple sclerosis. Generated by immunoSEQ multiplex PCR, the TCRdb table keeps only in-frame clones and is missing some. The data hold fewer than 70,000 clones, with around nine tenths observed a single time. Germline V gene sequence: CDR1 SGDLS, CDR2 YYNGEE. The CDR3 runs to 14 residues. The J segment lost 5 bases and the V segment lost 4 bases, leaving 4 bases of the junction unmatched. The clonotype was recovered from a human donor whose cells served as feeder cells for cultures in a pregnancy study. Sequencing was performed on peripheral blood from another person, used as feeder cells. V usage is TRBV9 and J usage is TRBJ1-4, with TRBD1 matching 8 bases. CDR3 region: CASSSRDRNEKLFF. CDR3 in DNA: TGTGCCAGCAGCTCCCGGGACAGGAATGAAAAACTGTTTTTT.